A selection of T cell receptor beta chains follows, all from one sample in a study of shared clonotypes between healthy human individuals. Profiling relied on immunoSEQ multiplex PCR, and the TCRdb table lists in-frame clones only, not all of them. Counted here are fewer than 1.8 million clones, around 98.5% occurring once; the ten biggest clones make up around 0.38%. The specimen sequenced was naive CD4+ T cells sorted from blood. These receptors were obtained from a man aged 30 to 45 in good health. CDR3s leave out the opening cysteine and the closing phenylalanine or tryptophan.

V gene,J gene,CDR3 protein
TRBV27,TRBJ1-1,ASSLLDRPNTEAF
TRBV10-2,TRBJ2-3,ASSLIPGTSGNTDTQY
TRBV18,TRBJ1-2,ASSQFSGDSTGGYT
TRBV11-2,TRBJ2-1,ASSWSSGEYNEQF
TRBV7-8,TRBJ2-7,ASSLEGDSSSSYEQY
TRBV28,TRBJ1-2,ASSLDRGLGYGYT
TRBV29-1,TRBJ2-1,SVGRIAPGENEQF
TRBV11-1,TRBJ1-1,ASSLKMNTEAF
TRBV28,TRBJ1-5,ASSGRDNQPQH
TRBV5-1,TRBJ2-2,ASSLWAEATGELF
TRBV2,TRBJ1-5,ASSAGNQPQH
TRBV29-1,TRBJ2-3,SGGGLAGGLGGDTQY
TRBV2,TRBJ2-6,ARQGPSSGANVLT
TRBV6-5,TRBJ2-5,ASSYSGLAEETQY
TRBV7-2,TRBJ2-1,ASSPKLLGGHEQF
TRBV5-6,TRBJ2-1,ASSFVLYNEQF
TRBV6-1,TRBJ1-2,ASSGERVSYGYT
TRBV7-9,TRBJ2-7,ASSFPPGQGSYEQY
TRBV2,TRBJ1-1,ASRAGTGGTEAF
TRBV5-1,TRBJ2-7,ASSLPSGINEQY
TRBV5-5,TRBJ2-5,ASSFSAWKREREMETQY
TRBV6-1,TRBJ1-2,ASWTGPSYGYT
TRBV5-4,TRBJ1-2,ASNREPGQGYGYT
TRBV28,TRBJ1-2,ASSSPAGPDGYT
TRBV6-1,TRBJ1-1,ASSENGPEAF
TRBV5-1,TRBJ1-5,ASSLGGIGGGSNQPQH
TRBV6-5,TRBJ2-5,ASSRLAGVGETQY
TRBV10-3,TRBJ2-2,AISENYTGELF
TRBV6-5,TRBJ2-1,ASSYGTSSYNEQF
TRBV5-1,TRBJ2-6,ASSTPPGFGSGANVLT
TRBV30,TRBJ1-5,AWSVGPGVQPQH
TRBV5-4,TRBJ1-3,ASSLGQGARGNTIY
TRBV5-4,TRBJ2-1,ASSLTSGDNEQF
TRBV11-2,TRBJ2-1,ASSHGGGYNEQF
TRBV27,TRBJ2-7,ASSLNLRLAGREQY
TRBV7-3,TRBJ2-7,ASSLLQGGEQY
TRBV30,TRBJ1-5,AWSVPDRLNQPQH
TRBV10-3,TRBJ2-3,AISESEWKSTDTQY
TRBV27,TRBJ2-3,ASSRNIPRSDTQY
TRBV6-6,TRBJ2-7,ASSYLGIGYEQY
TRBV6-5,TRBJ2-7,ASKGLAGVSYEQY
TRBV6-1,TRBJ1-2,ASSGDRGPSSLIANYGYT
TRBV6-1,TRBJ2-7,ASSVVRTEQY
TRBV12-2,TRBJ1-5,ASPPTGSVEPQH
TRBV7-9,TRBJ2-5,ASSLGYPQETQY
TRBV18,TRBJ2-5,ASSPLKGLAGTQETQY
TRBV2,TRBJ2-5,ASGRGEDGTQY
TRBV6-1,TRBJ1-2,ASSEAGTGGARYGYT
TRBV4-2,TRBJ2-1,ASSQDPGRAYNEQF
TRBV15,TRBJ2-7,ATSRGGQGANEQY
TRBV11-2,TRBJ1-2,ASGSGANYGYT
TRBV11-3,TRBJ2-6,ASADRDLGLT
TRBV11-2,TRBJ1-4,ASSPQGWGEKLF
TRBV5-4,TRBJ1-5,ASSFGQTNQPQH
TRBV25-1,TRBJ1-2,ASRRGQGDGYT
TRBV30,TRBJ2-7,AWSVIRYEQY
TRBV7-2,TRBJ1-5,ASSLAGQGVRGPQH
TRBV20-1,TRBJ2-7,SATDNHEQY